This T cell receptor beta chain derives from a study of CD8 T cells in Susac syndrome (dated by TCRdb to the late 2010s). Concerning the study at large: Of the Susac syndrome patients who were sequenced, eight or nine were in clinical remission while about six had clinically active disease. CD8+ T cell repertoire clonality was compared between approximately 12 healthy donors, approximately 14 Susac syndrome patients and some 15 multiple sclerosis patients. Susac syndrome patients were therapy-naive, on corticosteroids (some also receiving IVIg), or on IVIg alone at blood withdrawal. Repertoire sequencing was used to test whether CD8+ T cell activation and differentiation in Susac syndrome was antigen driven.

V is shortened by 0 bases, J by 3 bases, and the region joining them spans 14 bases. The germline V gene (reference sequence) provides CDR1 LNHDA and CDR2 SQIVND. The CDR3 spans 16 residues, from the cysteine through the phenylalanine. Only the CDR3 DNA stays, 48 bases, in frame from base 1. A remark on this clonotype: Its specific antigen is unknown. Base-call qualities are not available, and no considerably larger clone is one nucleotide away.

RNA was extracted using the RNeasy kit, and roughly 0.45 to 1 ug of the RNA was reverse transcribed with random hexamers. TCR beta CDR3 regions were amplified with the immunoSEQ multiplex PCR assay covering 54 Vbeta and 13 Jbeta segments. PCR amplification bias was corrected by using a synthetic template baseline for primer optimization and computational correction. For the original study's pipeline: Reads were annotated to V, D and J genes according to IMGT and were analyzed with immunoSEQ Analyzer, with only productive sequences retained. Clonality was computed as one minus Shannon entropy normalized by log2 of the number of productive unique sequences. For each patient and control, public and private clones were evaluated within the 100 most prevalent clones. Clones were defined as Susac-specific when absent from the healthy and MS cohorts, from 1,000 to 1,100 published viral clones and from other ImmuneACCESS disease sequences. The public reads were reprocessed in TCRdb via fastp at Q25 and MiXCR, keeping in-frame beta chains. Every CDR3 protein is listed once, alongside the most common genes and DNA of its rows. The V and J calls come from TCRdb's annotation, not from the publication. The sample records around 23,000 distinct CDR3 sequences, 90% to 95% of which are singletons. Clones ranked in the top ten supply 0.6% to 0.8% of the sample.

Peripheral blood CD8+ and CD4+ T cells from healthy donors, Susac syndrome patients and multiple sclerosis patients were profiled by high-throughput TCR beta sequencing. The Susac syndrome patients fulfilled recently defined diagnostic criteria for definite or probable disease. Bulk CD8+ and CD4+ T cells were purified by magnetic negative isolation, whereas CD8+ TEMRA cells were enriched by FACS. Blood was collected in EDTA tubes and processed within 24 hours, with PBMCs isolated through density gradient centrifugation. PBMCs intended for TCR sequencing were cryopreserved in liquid nitrogen and thawed later in a water bath at 37 degrees C. The sorted or isolated CD4+, CD8+ and CD8+ TEMRA cells reached a purity of at least 90%. Overall study results and their limits: Under 20 and five Susac-specific public clones were found in the total CD8+ and CD8+ TEMRA repertoires, respectively. The TCR sequencing and HLA analysis was acknowledged to have included a relatively small number of individuals. Clonal expansion was seen in Susac syndrome CD8+ repertoires, peaking in CD8+ TEMRA cells and being greater in clinically active patients than in remitting ones.

Specimen: CD8+ T cells from PBMCs. The chain joins TRBV19 to TRBJ1-2; a confident D gene designation cannot be given. This receptor was taken from a human donor with Susac syndrome. The sequenced DNA is TGTGCCAGTAGTATAGATCTCGTCGGCGGAGACTATGGCTACACCTTC. Its translation reads: CASSIDLVGGDYGYTF.